This TCR beta chain was identified during a study of shared clonotypes between healthy human individuals (dated by TCRdb to about 2020). About the study as a whole: The cohort included three men and a couple of women between 18 and 49 years of age. Per donor, leukapheresis produced somewhere between about 0.94 and 9 billion PBMCs. Blood TCR repertoires of roughly five healthy adults were deeply sequenced to estimate repertoire size and the extent of clonotype sharing between individuals. For each donor, three plates each were used for CD4 naive and CD4 memory, two plates were used for CD8 naive, and one plate was used for CD8 memory. To increase sequencing depth and limit assay-specific biases, different laboratories used diverse techniques to prepare libraries and sequence TCR repertoires.

Healthy HIV-negative adults with no recently reported acute infections or vaccinations were included as donors. All donors were Caucasian adults living in Nashville, Tennessee, USA. Magnetic negative selection was used to enrich CD4+ T cells, after which naive cells were positively selected on CD45RA and the negative fraction became the memory subset. After blood collection by leukapheresis, PBMCs were isolated using Ficoll-Histopaque density gradient centrifugation and then cryopreserved in the vapor phase of liquid nitrogen. Analytical flow cytometry was used to check the purity and quantity of each magnetically sorted T cell population. Each sorted fraction had its genomic DNA isolated and then quantified by UV absorbance on a Nanodrop 2000c. Using the deep immunoSEQ assay, multiplex PCR amplified TCR CDR3 regions from genomic DNA. Extracted genomic DNA from each cell subset was distributed evenly across all wells of several immunoSEQ 96-well plates, and each plate was treated as a replicate. Each replicate PCR for sorted subsets received 150 to 250 ng genomic DNA, equal to tens of thousands of T cell genomes. The purified libraries were quantified using a Qubit 3.0 fluorometer, sized with a Bioanalyzer 2100, and then quantified again using the KAPA Library Quantification kit. A separate single-read 150-cycle Illumina NextSeq 550 flow cell was used to sequence each immunoSEQ 96-well plate. Under the source paper's analysis protocol: Because only junctional sequences without quality scores were contained in the immunoSEQ output, filtering matching that applied to full-length reads could not be performed. Sequences were annotated with PyIR, a Python wrapper for IgBLAST v1.9, using IMGT germline references to assign V/J genes and CDR3. Reads were removed for weak V/J assignments (E-value above 1e-6), missing CDR3, stop codons, out-of-frame junctions, or ambiguous translated residues. V3J clonotypes were defined by identical inferred V gene, J gene, and CDR3 amino acid sequence. To compute the percentage overlap between repertoires, the number of shared unique clonotypes was divided by the size of the smaller repertoire. RTK rarefaction, the Chao1 estimator, and Recon v2.1 estimates of unobserved clonotypes were used to assess repertoire richness. OLGA was used to compute generation probabilities for all TCRbeta clonotypes that the gDNA method yielded from four donors. What TCRdb holds here is the immuneACCESS table cut down to in-frame rearrangements. Part of the clones is not present; checked against another copy, under half of the missing clones reflect an unresolved V gene, and the others are unexplained. D and trimming were read from the DNA, whereas the V and J calls and clone size are those reported in that table. The sample includes under 1,100,000 clones, with 65% to 75% observed a single time. Approximately 1.5% of the sample is held by the ten biggest clonotypes.

In regard to this clone: No antigen is known for it. The record has no base qualities; no much larger clone is one base away.

Summary of the overall study and its limitations: Rarefaction of sorted-subset datasets indicated incomplete sequencing despite the large sequencing depth. Naive subsets generally had larger estimated clonotype richness than memory subsets did. Sharing across several donors was observed for around 5% of naive CD4, less than 4% of naive CD8, 2% to 2.5% of memory CD4, and less than 0.45% of memory CD8 clonotypes. The genetic and exposure-history diversity represented was limited by the small number of donors. Compared with non-shared clonotypes, clonotypes shared by all four sorted-subset donors had higher generation probabilities. Pairwise subsampling led to the expectation that sequencing depth would affect the degree of clonotype sharing among donors. Sampling was restricted to blood, and TCR repertoires in tissues likely differ from the TCR repertoires found in blood.

The germline V end is reduced by 6 bases and the J end by 1 base; junction bases left unmatched: 6. Measured from the cysteine to the phenylalanine, the CDR3 is 14 residues long. The only DNA kept is the CDR3, 42 bases in frame from the first base. The germline V gene provides CDR1 SQVTM and CDR2 ANQGSEA. This sequence originates from a man aged 18 to 35 in good health. Sequencing input: memory CD4+ T cells sorted from blood. In light of the paper, this sample's cell subset or site label describes: CD45RA-negative fraction. The chain is encoded by TRBV29-1 joined to TRBJ2-1, with 7 bases in between that match TRBD1. The encoded CDR3 is CSVIDRASYNEQFF. The DNA sequence reads TGCAGCGTGATCGACAGGGCGTCCTACAATGAGCAGTTCTTC.